This is a list of T cell receptor beta chains from one sample in a study of blood T cell repertoires in COVID-19. Method: immunoSEQ multiplex PCR; TCRdb's copy keeps in-frame clones and lacks some. The sample records 240,000 or so clones, 70% to 85% being singletons. Sequencing used peripheral blood. All receptors come from a woman aged 80 or older with acute or convalescent COVID-19. Both conserved end residues are part of each CDR3. D genes are given only for firm matches. Clone size is not always given. Where it is, it says once, few, many or a class for expanded clones.

clone size	J gene	V gene	D gene	CDR3 DNA	CDR3 protein
-	TRBJ1-2	TRBV7-9	TRBD1	TGTGCCAGCAGCTTCGGACAGGGGACCTATGGCTACACCTTC	CASSFGQGTYGYTF
-	TRBJ1-2	TRBV28	TRBD1	TGTGCCAGCAGTTCGACCCCCCCCGCAGGGGGTAATGGCTACACCTTC	CASSSTPPAGGNGYTF
-	TRBJ2-3	TRBV7-9	-	TGTGCCAGCAGCTTAGGAGGGGGTGCAGATACGCAGTATTTT	CASSLGGGADTQYF
-	TRBJ2-2	TRBV2	TRBD2	TGTGCCAGCAGTGAATCACTAGCGGGAACCGGGGAGCTGTTTTTT	CASSESLAGTGELFF
-	TRBJ2-5	TRBV5-4	TRBD1	TGTGCCAGCAGCCGGGAACAATTAGGACAGGGAGAGACCCAGTACTTC	CASSREQLGQGETQYF
-	TRBJ1-6	TRBV28	-	TGTGCCAGCTGCAGGGCGAATTCACCCCTCCACTTT	CASCRANSPLHF
-	TRBJ1-2	TRBV7-9	-	TGTGCCAGCAGCCAGGCTAACTATGGCTACACCTTC	CASSQANYGYTF
-	TRBJ1-4	TRBV3-1/TRBV3-2	TRBD1	TGTGCCAGCAGCCAAGCCCTGGGACAGGGGTATAATGAAAAACTGTTTTTT	CASSQALGQGYNEKLFF
-	TRBJ1-1	TRBV9	TRBD1	TGTGCCAGCAGCGGGGGACAGGGACTGAACACTGAAGCTTTCTTT	CASSGGQGLNTEAFF
few	TRBJ1-4	TRBV11-2	-	TGTGCCAGCAGCTTAGACGAGGGAACAAAACTGTTTTTT	CASSLDEGTKLFF
-	TRBJ1-6	TRBV7-6	-	TGTGCCAGCAGGGCAGGGACCTATAATTCACCCCTCCACTTT	CASRAGTYNSPLHF
-	TRBJ1-6	TRBV3-1/TRBV3-2	-	TGTGCCAGCAGCCAAGAAACAGGGAGAAATTCACCCCTCCACTTT	CASSQETGRNSPLHF
-	TRBJ1-6	TRBV7-3	TRBD1	TGTGCCAGCAGCGCGGGACAGTGGGATTCACCCCTCCACTTT	CASSAGQWDSPLHF
-	TRBJ1-4	TRBV3-1/TRBV3-2	TRBD1	TGTGCCAGCAGCGAGGGGGACAGGCTAAATGAAAAACTGTTTTTT	CASSEGDRLNEKLFF
-	TRBJ1-2	TRBV7-9	-	TGTGCCAGCATCTATCTCCCCGGGGGAGGCTACACCTTC	CASIYLPGGGYTF
few	TRBJ1-1	TRBV6-6	-	TGTGCCAGCACCGGACCAGGGTCCACTGAAGCTTTCTTT	CASTGPGSTEAFF
-	TRBJ2-7	TRBV18	TRBD1	TGTGCCAGCTCATCAGGGACAGGGGCCCCCTACGAGCAGTACTTC	CASSSGTGAPYEQYF
-	TRBJ2-2	TRBV19	TRBD2	TGTGCCAGTAGTGGACGGACTAGAATCGGGGAGCTGTTTTTT	CASSGRTRIGELFF
-	TRBJ1-4	TRBV2	TRBD1	TGTGCCAGCAGTGAGAAGGACAGGGTCAATGAAAAACTGTTTTTT	CASSEKDRVNEKLFF
-	TRBJ2-1	TRBV5-5	TRBD1	TGTGCCAGCAGCCCGGGACAGGGAATCTACAATGAGCAGTTCTTC	CASSPGQGIYNEQFF
-	TRBJ2-5	TRBV6-1	-	TGTGCCAGCAGTGAAAGCGGCCAAGAGACCCAGTACTTC	CASSESGQETQYF
-	TRBJ2-4	TRBV29-1	TRBD1	TGCAGCGTTGCCACAGGGGGCGAAAAGAACATTCAGTACTTC	CSVATGGEKNIQYF
-	TRBJ1-1	TRBV18	-	TGTGCCAGCTCGCCGACCGGGCCGGGACTCATGAACACTGAAGCTTTCTTT	CASSPTGPGLMNTEAFF
-	TRBJ2-2	TRBV30	-	TGTGCCCGACAGGATACGAACACCGGGGAGCTGTTTTTT	CARQDTNTGELFF
-	TRBJ2-2	TRBV7-2	TRBD2	TGTGCCAGCAGCCCCCACTCGCGGGGGGCGAGCACCGGGGAGCTGTTTTTT	CASSPHSRGASTGELFF
-	TRBJ2-1	TRBV18	TRBD1	TGTGCCAGCTCACCCATCTGGACAGGGGCGTACAATGAGCAGTTCTTC	CASSPIWTGAYNEQFF
-	TRBJ1-1	TRBV5-1	TRBD1	TGCGCCAGCAGCTTAGGCGGGGACAGGGGGCTTGGAGCTTTCTTT	CASSLGGDRGLGAFF
-	TRBJ2-2	TRBV13	TRBD2	TGTGCCAGCAGCCCGGGACTAGCGGGGGGGCCGGGCACCGGGGAGCTGTTTTTT	CASSPGLAGGPGTGELFF
-	TRBJ1-6	TRBV2	TRBD1	TGTGCCAGCAGCCTGGGACAGGGGCGTTCACCCCTCCACTTT	CASSLGQGRSPLHF
-	TRBJ2-5	TRBV19	TRBD1	TGTGCCACCGCGAACGACGGACAGGGGCAAGAGACCCAGTACTTC	CATANDGQGQETQYF
-	TRBJ2-7	TRBV7-9	TRBD2	TGTGCCAGCAGCTTCGGCGGGGGCTCCTACGAGCAGTACTTC	CASSFGGGSYEQYF
-	TRBJ2-3	TRBV7-9	TRBD1	TGTGCCAGCAGCCTACAGGGGGCGCGTGGCACAGATACGCAGTATTTT	CASSLQGARGTDTQYF
-	TRBJ1-3	TRBV30	-	TGTGCCTGGAGCGACAGGTCGAGCTCTGGAAACACCATATATTTT	CAWSDRSSSGNTIYF
-	TRBJ1-1	TRBV5-6	-	TGTGCCAGCAGCGGGGTGGGGGGTAACACTGAAGCTTTCTTT	CASSGVGGNTEAFF
once	TRBJ2-2	TRBV18	TRBD1	TGTGCCAGCTCACCAAAGACAGGGACGGGCACCGGGGAGCTGTTTTTT	CASSPKTGTGTGELFF
-	TRBJ1-3	TRBV5-1	TRBD1	TGCGCCAGCAGCTGGGGACAGGGGAACACCATATATTTT	CASSWGQGNTIYF
-	TRBJ1-2	TRBV6-6	-	TGTGCCAGCAGTCACGGGCGAGGGGGTGGCTACACCTTC	CASSHGRGGGYTF
-	TRBJ2-7	TRBV5-1	TRBD1	TGCGCCAGCAGTTCCTCAGGACAGGCTTACTACGAGCAGTACTTC	CASSSSGQAYYEQYF
-	TRBJ2-7	TRBV5-1	TRBD1	TGCGCCAGCAGCTTGGGGGACAGCCAACCAGGTCGCTACGAGCAGTACTTC	CASSLGDSQPGRYEQYF
-	TRBJ1-5	TRBV28	TRBD1	TGTGCCAGCAGTCCGGACAGGGCTCAGCCCCAGCATTTT	CASSPDRAQPQHF
-	TRBJ2-3	TRBV24-1	TRBD1	TGTGCCACCAGGACCGAGGGGGCATGGGATACGCAGTATTTT	CATRTEGAWDTQYF
-	TRBJ2-4	TRBV6-5	-	TGTGCCAGCAGGGACCAGGGGATGGCCAAAAACATTCAGTACTTC	CASRDQGMAKNIQYF
once	TRBJ2-7	TRBV19	-	TGTGCCAGTAGATCTTTCGGGGGCTCCTACGAGCAGTACTTC	CASRSFGGSYEQYF
many	TRBJ2-2	TRBV6-1	-	TGTGCCAGCAGTGATGGCAGGTTGAACACCGGGGAGCTGTTTTTT	CASSDGRLNTGELFF
-	TRBJ2-7	TRBV13	TRBD2	TGTGCCAGCAGCTTAGTGGGACTAGCCGCGAGCTCCTACGAGCAGTACTTC	CASSLVGLAASSYEQYF
-	TRBJ1-2	TRBV18	TRBD1	TGTGCCAGCTCCTCCACTTCTTCCTCCGGGACAGGGGCGCTCTATGGCTACACCTTC	CASSSTSSSGTGALYGYTF
-	TRBJ1-2	TRBV6-5	TRBD1	TGTGCCAGCACTCAGACAGGGGCTAACTATGGCTACACCTTC	CASTQTGANYGYTF
-	TRBJ2-1	TRBV7-8	-	TGTGCCAGCAGCAGGGATAACGGGGGCTCCTACAATGAGCAGTTCTTC	CASSRDNGGSYNEQFF
-	TRBJ1-6	TRBV9	-	TGTGCCAGCAGCGTAGCTCTACAGGGAGCCTATAATTCACCCCTCCACTTT	CASSVALQGAYNSPLHF
-	TRBJ1-4	TRBV7-9	-	TGTGCCAGCAGCTTAGGGCAGGGAAATGAAAAACTGTTTTTT	CASSLGQGNEKLFF
-	TRBJ2-3	TRBV11-2	-	TGTGCCAGCAGCTTAAGGGGCGGAGGGGCAATCACAGATACGCAGTATTTT	CASSLRGGGAITDTQYF
-	TRBJ1-1	TRBV9	-	TGTGCCAGCAGCGGCAACGAAGAGGGAGCTTTCTTT	CASSGNEEGAFF
few	TRBJ1-2	TRBV6-2/TRBV6-3	-	TGTGCCAGCAGCCCTTACGCCGACACCGCGACGTATGGCTACACCTTC	CASSPYADTATYGYTF